Listed below are T cell receptor beta chains from one sample, sequenced in a study of STAT5B mutations in CD4+ large granular lymphocyte leukemia. Clones were sequenced by immunoSEQ multiplex PCR, and TCRdb holds only the in-frame ones, with some missing. Of over 25,000 clones detected, about 70% appear once; the ten largest clones hold 2%. Sequenced: CD4+ T cells from blood buffy coats. These receptor sequences come from a human donor in good health. Each CDR3 is given with its conserved first and last residue. Fields, in order: D gene, V gene, clone size, J gene, CDR3 DNA, CDR3 protein. A D gene is named only where the DNA matches it firmly. The size entry is marked missing in some rows and otherwise reads once, few, many or a size class.

TRBD2	TRBV11-2	NA	TRBJ2-7	TGTGCCAGCAGCTCAATTTCGCGGGGGACCTACGAGCAGTACTTC	CASSSISRGTYEQYF
NA	TRBV14	once	TRBJ2-4	TGTGCCAGCAGCCAGACTAACAGGGAGTCCATTCAGTACTTC	CASSQTNRESIQYF
TRBD2	TRBV4-3	NA	TRBJ2-1	TGCGCCAGCAGCGCCGGGACTAGCGGGGACATCCTTCGGGAGGGGCAGTTCTTC	CASSAGTSGDILREGQFF
NA	TRBV9	NA	TRBJ1-1	TGTGCCAGCAGCGTAGGTATAGGGCTTCGGAACACTGAAGCTTTCTTT	CASSVGIGLRNTEAFF
NA	TRBV7-2	NA	TRBJ1-6	TGTGCCAGCAGCACAGGTCGAACAGTTAATTCACCCCTCCACTTT	CASSTGRTVNSPLHF
TRBD2	TRBV29-1	NA	TRBJ2-3	TGCAGCGTTGGGCTAGCGGGGGCAACAGATACGCAGTATTTT	CSVGLAGATDTQYF
TRBD1	TRBV5-1	few	TRBJ2-7	TGCGCCAGCAGCTTAATGACAGGGGTCTACGAGCAGTACTTC	CASSLMTGVYEQYF
NA	TRBV9	NA	TRBJ1-6	TGTGCCAGCAGCGTAGCTCCACTCGACCGGAGATCCTATAATTCACCCCTCCACTTT	CASSVAPLDRRSYNSPLHF
NA	TRBV2	NA	TRBJ1-1	TGTGCCAGCAGTGAAAGGGGGGCAGGTTACACTGAAGCTTTCTTT	CASSERGAGYTEAFF
NA	TRBV19	few	TRBJ2-1	TGTGCCAGTAGTATAGACCCTCGGGGACCACAGGCGCAGTTCTTC	CASSIDPRGPQAQFF
NA	TRBV5-8	NA	TRBJ2-7	TGTGCCAGCAGCTTGGCCTGGAACTACGAGCAGTACTTC	CASSLAWNYEQYF
TRBD1	TRBV7-9	NA	TRBJ1-1	TGTGCCAGCAGCTCCCCTTATCAGGGGGCTGAAGCTTTCTTT	CASSSPYQGAEAFF
NA	TRBV4-3	NA	TRBJ1-4	TGCGCCAGCAGCTCGATCTTAGATACAAGAAATGAAAAACTGTTTTTT	CASSSILDTRNEKLFF
TRBD1	TRBV5-4	once	TRBJ2-2	TGTGCCAGCAGCCTGCGGACAGGGGAAAACACCGGGGAGCTGTTTTTT	CASSLRTGENTGELFF
TRBD1	TRBV30	NA	TRBJ2-4	TGTGCCTGGGGACAGGGTCTGGCCAAAAACATTCAGTACTTC	CAWGQGLAKNIQYF
NA	TRBV4-1	few	TRBJ1-4	TGCGCCAGCAGCCAGACCGGGACCGGGAATGAAAAACTGTTTTTT	CASSQTGTGNEKLFF